This T cell receptor (beta chain) derives from a study (dated by TCRdb to 2014 to 2015). In the study overall: The study tested whether tumor-infiltrating Tregs in breast cancer are recruited from blood Tregs or converted in situ from other CD4+ T cell subsets.

As to this clonotype: The antigen it binds to is not known. No much larger clone is present one base from it, and per-base qualities are unavailable.

Full-length TCR variable regions were amplified by 5' RACE PCR using constant-region reverse primers, and then by semi-nested PCR using Nested Universal Primer A. The ReliaPrep RNA Cell Miniprep System was used to extract total RNA, which was then reverse transcribed into 5'RACE-ready cDNA with the SMARTer RACE 5'/3' Kit. An Illumina MiSeq was used to sequence the full-length TCR alpha and beta libraries, which had been barcoded with multiplex adaptors. Under the source paper's analysis protocol: For each of nine subset-tissue groups, sequencing data from the five patients were pooled, and the groups were then compared using unsupervised clustering of TCR gene usage. The Morisita-Horn index, with shared sequences weighted by their contribution to each repertoire, was used to calculate repertoire similarity. TCRdb trimmed the raw reads at Q25, called clones with MiXCR and kept productive beta chains. Entries that share a CDR3 protein sequence are merged under the most common genes and DNA. The V and J calls come from TCRdb's annotation, not from the publication. The sample records 10,000 to 14,000 distinct CDR3 sequences, about 50% of which are singletons. 9.5% to 15% of the sample rests with the top ten.

To purify naive CD4+ T cells, the Miltenyi Naive CD4+ T Cell Isolation kit was used, and CD25 microbeads served to deplete Tregs. Tregs, naive and memory CD4+ T cells from tumor, blood and ipsilateral draining lymph nodes of about 5 breast cancer patients underwent full-length TCR alpha and beta sequencing. Tumor tissue and lymph nodes from ipsilateral axillary dissection were perfused with PBS, minced and digested with collagenase I and hyaluronidase. A purity exceeding 90% was confirmed by FACS for the sorted cell populations. Study-wide conclusions, independent of this receptor: In terms of TCR gene usage, tumor memory CD4+ T cells clustered together with blood and lymph node memory CD4+ cells, as well as with lymph node naive CD4+ cells. Validation in the larger cohort was restricted to a single TCR beta V-J rearrangement rather than whole repertoires. The greatest overlap of tumor-infiltrating Treg TCR alpha and beta sequences was observed with tumor naive CD4+ T cells, followed by blood naive CD4+ T cells.

The CDR3 holds 14 amino acids from the cysteine to the phenylalanine. Left in the record is the CDR3 DNA by itself, 42 bases read in frame from the first base. From the germline V gene, CDR1 is SGHRS and CDR2 is YFSETQ. Germline trimming amounts to 10 bases on V and 4 bases on J, with 11 as the count of junction bases outside the gene matches. Sequenced material: tumor-infiltrating naive CD4+ T cells sorted from the breast tumor. The cell subset or site label of this sample denotes: naive CD4+ T cells, CD4+CD45RA+CD25-. The sequence links TRBV5-1 to TRBJ1-1; 9 bases in the junction line up with TRBD1. The clonotype was recovered from a female donor with breast cancer. The nucleotide sequence is given as TGCGCCGCTAGACAGGGGGACGAGGCCACTGAAGCTTTCTTT. Translated, it gives CAARQGDEATEAFF. The variable domain in full, with residues beyond the CDR3 obtained from the reference TRBV5-1 and TRBJ1-1 genes, is KAGVTQTPRYLIKTRGQQVTLSCSPISGHRSVSWYQQTPGQGLQFLFEYFSETQRNKGNFPGRFSGRQFSNSRSEMNVSTLELGDSALYLCAARQGDEATEAFFGQGTRLTVV.